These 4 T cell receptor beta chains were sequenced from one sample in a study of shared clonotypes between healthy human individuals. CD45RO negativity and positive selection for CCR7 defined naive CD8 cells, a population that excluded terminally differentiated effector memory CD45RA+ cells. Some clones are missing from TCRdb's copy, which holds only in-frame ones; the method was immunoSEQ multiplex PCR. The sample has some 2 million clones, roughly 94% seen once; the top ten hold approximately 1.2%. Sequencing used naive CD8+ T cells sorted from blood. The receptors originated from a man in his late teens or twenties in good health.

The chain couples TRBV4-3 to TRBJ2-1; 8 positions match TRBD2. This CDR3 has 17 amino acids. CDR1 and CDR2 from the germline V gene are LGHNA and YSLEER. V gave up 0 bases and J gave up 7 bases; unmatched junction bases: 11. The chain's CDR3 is CASSQERLAGSKNEQFF. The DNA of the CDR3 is TGCGCCAGCAGCCAAGAAAGGCTAGCGGGCTCGAAAAATGAGCAGTTCTTC.

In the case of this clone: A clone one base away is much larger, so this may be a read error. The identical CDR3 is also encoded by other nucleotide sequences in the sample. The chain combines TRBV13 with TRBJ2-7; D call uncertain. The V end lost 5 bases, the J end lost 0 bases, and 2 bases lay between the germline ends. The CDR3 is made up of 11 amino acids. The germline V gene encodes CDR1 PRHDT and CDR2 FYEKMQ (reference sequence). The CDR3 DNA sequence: TGTGCCAGCAGCACCTCCTACGAGCAGTACTTC. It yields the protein CASSTSYEQYF. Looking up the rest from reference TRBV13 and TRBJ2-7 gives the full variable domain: AAGVIQSPRHLIKEKRETATLKCYPIPRHDTVYWYQQGPGQDPQFLISFYEKMQSDKGSIPDRFSAQQFSDYHSELNMSSLELGDSALYFCASSTSYEQYFGPGTRLTVT.

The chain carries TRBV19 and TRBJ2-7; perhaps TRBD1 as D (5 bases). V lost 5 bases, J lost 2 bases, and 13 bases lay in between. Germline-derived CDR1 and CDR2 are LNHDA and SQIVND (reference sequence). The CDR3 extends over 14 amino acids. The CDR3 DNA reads TGTGCCAGTAGTCCCTCGACAGAAGCCTACGAGCAGTACTTC. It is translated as CASSPSTEAYEQYF.

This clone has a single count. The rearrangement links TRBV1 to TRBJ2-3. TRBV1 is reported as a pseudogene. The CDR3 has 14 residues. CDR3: CTSSQGFRGPTQYF. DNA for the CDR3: TGCACCAGCAGCCAAGGCTTCCGGGGGCCCACGCAGTATTTT.